This T cell receptor (beta chain) was identified in a study of control samples from healthy donors and cancer patients. The CDR3 length is 19 residues. J was trimmed by 2 bases and V by 3 bases; bases with no gene match: 13. CDR1 and CDR2 (germline): LNHDA, SQIVND (reference sequence). Here immunoSEQ multiplex PCR was the method, and the copy in TCRdb shows in-frame clones only, minus some. The repertoire holds approximately 120,000 clones, 80% to 90% seen once, with 17% in the top ten. This sequence originates from a woman in her 50s in good health. The sample consisted of blood. The chain joins TRBV19 to TRBJ1-4; 9 bases are shared with TRBD1. The CDR3 nucleotides are TGTGCCAGTAGTATTACTCCCGGGACAGGGTCTTTGACTAATGAAAAACTGTTTTTT. Translation: CASSITPGTGSLTNEKLFF.